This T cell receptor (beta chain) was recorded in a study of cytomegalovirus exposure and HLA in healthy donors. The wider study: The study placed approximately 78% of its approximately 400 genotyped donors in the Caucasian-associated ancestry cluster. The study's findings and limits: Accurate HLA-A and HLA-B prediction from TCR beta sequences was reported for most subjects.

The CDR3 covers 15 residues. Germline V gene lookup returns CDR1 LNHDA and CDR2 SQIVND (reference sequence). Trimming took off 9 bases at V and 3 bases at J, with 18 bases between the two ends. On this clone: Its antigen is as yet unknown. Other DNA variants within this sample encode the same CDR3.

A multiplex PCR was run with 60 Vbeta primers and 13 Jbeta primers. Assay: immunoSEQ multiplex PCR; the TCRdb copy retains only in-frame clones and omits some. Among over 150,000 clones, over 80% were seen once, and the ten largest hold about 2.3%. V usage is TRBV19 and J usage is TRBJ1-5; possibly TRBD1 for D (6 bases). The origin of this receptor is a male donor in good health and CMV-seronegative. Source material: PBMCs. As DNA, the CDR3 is TGTGCCAGCGATTCCGGGACACCACTCAATCAGCCCCAGCATTTT. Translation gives CASDSGTPLNQPQHF. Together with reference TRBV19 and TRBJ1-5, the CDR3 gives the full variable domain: DGGITQSPKYLFRKEGQNVTLSCEQNLNHDAMYWYRQDPGQGLRLIYYSQIVNDFQKGDIAEGYSVSREKKESFPLTVTSAQKNPTAFYLCASDSGTPLNQPQHFGDGTRLSIL.